The 21 T cell receptor beta chains listed next were all sequenced from one sample in a study of control samples from healthy donors and cancer patients. Libraries were prepared by immunoSEQ multiplex PCR; TCRdb keeps only in-frame clonotypes and omits some of them. In the table there are approximately 30,000 clones, roughly 94% of which are singletons. Sequenced input: blood. Receptors were obtained from a man aged 55 to 70 in good health.

A single count supports this clone. The chain is built from TRBV19 and TRBJ1-6; 7 nucleotides line up with TRBD1. Unmatched junction bases numbered 6, after V lost 5 bases and J lost 11 bases. The V gene's germline CDR1 is LNHDA and CDR2 SQIVND (reference sequence). The CDR3 runs 13 residues. The CDR3 loop is CASSLDRVAPLHF. As DNA, the CDR3 is TGTGCCAGTAGTCTCGACAGGGTCGCACCCCTCCACTTT.

The chain joins TRBV28 to TRBJ2-1; D call uncertain. The CDR3 loop spans 11 amino acids. Germline CDR1 and CDR2: MDHEN and SYDVKM. The V gene lost 4 bases and the J gene lost 9 bases, with 7 bases spanning the gap. The CDR3 nucleotides read TGTGCCAGCAGTTACGAAAGTGAGCAGTTCTTC. Translating it yields CASSYESEQFF.

The chain couples TRBV7-9 to TRBJ2-1; 8 bases fit TRBD1. This CDR3 comprises 16 residues. CDR1 is SEHNR and CDR2 is FQNEAQ in the germline V gene (reference sequence). Losses at the gene ends were 3 bases for V and 5 bases for J; bases not matched to a gene: 9. The CDR3 nucleotides read TGTGCCAGCAGCTTCCCGCCCGGGACAGGTCACAATGAGCAGTTCTTC. Protein product: CASSFPPGTGHNEQFF.

This clone came up once. The gene calls are TRBV24-1 and TRBJ1-4; D is ambiguous. Trimming shortened V by 2 bases and J by 7 bases, and 10 bases separated the two germline ends. The CDR3 spans 14 residues. Germline CDR1 is KGHDR and CDR2 is SFDVKD. CDR3 protein: CATSDSVAGEKLFF. The CDR3 DNA reads as TGTGCCACCAGTGATTCGGTGGCCGGTGAAAAACTGTTTTTT.

The chain recombines TRBV30 with TRBJ2-7; a weak D match, TRBD1 (6 bases). The V and J ends lost 2 bases and 6 bases respectively, with 11 bases between them. The CDR3 is 12 amino acids. Germline CDR1 GTSNPN, CDR2 SVGIG (reference sequence). This chain's CDR3 is CAWSPQGIEQYF. The CDR3 DNA is TGTGCCTGGAGTCCCCAGGGGATCGAGCAGTACTTC.

This clone was recorded once. This chain connects TRBV6-6 to TRBJ2-2; weak D call: TRBD2 (5 bases). The CDR3 contains 16 residues. V was cut by 0 bases and J by 6 bases, with 14 bases left in between. The germline V gene encodes CDR1 MNHNY and CDR2 SVGAGI (reference sequence). The CDR3 loop is CASSYSEGRDAGELFF. Here the CDR3 DNA reads TGTGCCAGCAGTTACTCAGAGGGTAGGGATGCCGGGGAGCTGTTTTTT.

The chain couples TRBV18 to TRBJ2-2; D perhaps matches TRBD2 (6 bases). V was pared by 2 bases and J by 4 bases, with 8 bases between. This CDR3 has 14 amino acids. Germline lookup yields CDR1 KGHSH and CDR2 LQKENI. Here the CDR3 reads CASSPGGSTGELFF. The CDR3 DNA reads TGTGCCAGCTCACCAGGGGGGAGCACCGGGGAGCTGTTTTTT.

V gene TRBV6-5 combines with J gene TRBJ2-6, with unresolved D. CDR1 MNHEY and CDR2 SVGAGI come from the germline V gene. The V gene lost 2 bases and the J gene lost 0 bases, with 5 bases spanning the gap. This CDR3 has 15 residues. The CDR3 here is CASSYGSSGANVLTF. The DNA of the CDR3 is TGTGCCAGCAGTTACGGGTCCTCTGGGGCCAACGTCCTGACTTTC.

This chain's CDR3 is CATSRAPVSNQPQHF. CDR3 nucleotide sequence: TGTGCCACCAGCAGAGCGCCAGTTAGCAATCAGCCCCAGCATTTT. This sequence joins TRBV15 and TRBJ1-5; no firm D call. Per germline, CDR1 LNHNV and CDR2 YYDKDF (reference sequence). The V and J ends lost 1 base and 0 bases respectively, with 7 bases between them. The CDR3 extends over 15 amino acids.

The chain carries TRBV28 and TRBJ1-2; TRBD1 matches 10 bases. This CDR3 spans 15 amino acids. With V trimmed by 2 bases and J by 8 bases, 8 bases remained unmatched. Germline CDR1 MDHEN, CDR2 SYDVKM. CDR3 protein: CASSLRAGQGTGYTF. The CDR3 nucleotides are TGTGCCAGCAGTTTAAGGGCGGGACAGGGGACGGGCTACACCTTC.

A single count supports this clone. The J gene is TRBJ1-3, the V gene TRBV9; 8 nucleotides align to TRBD1. Germline assignment: CDR1 SGDLS and CDR2 YYNGEE. V was clipped by 4 bases and J by 3 bases; unmatched bases: 9. The length of the CDR3 is 16 residues. This CDR3 is CASSPLQGGSGNTIYF. In nucleotides, the CDR3 is TGTGCCAGCAGCCCACTACAGGGGGGAAGTGGAAACACCATATATTTT.

The rearrangement joins TRBV5-4 to TRBJ2-3; D possibly corresponds to TRBD2 (7 bases). V was trimmed by 1 base and J by 5 bases, leaving 11 bases between them. The CDR3 is 14 residues long. CDR1 and CDR2 (germline): SGHNT, YYREEE (reference sequence). The CDR3 sequence: CASSLKGGGDTQYF. DNA for the CDR3: TGTGCCAGCAGCTTGAAGGGGGGGGGAGATACGCAGTATTTT.

This clone was seen a single time. DNA for the CDR3: TGTGCCAGCAGTCTCAGTGGGAGGGGACACTACGAGCAGTACTTC. Its translation is CASSLSGRGHYEQYF. The chain links TRBV6-5 to TRBJ2-7; possible D gene TRBD2, 7 bases. V lost 5 bases, J lost 3 bases, and 17 bases lay in between. Germline V CDR1 and CDR2: MNHEY, SVGAGI. The CDR3 length is 15 residues.

In this sample, this clone turned up once. This chain links TRBV7-9 with TRBJ1-5; no reliable D call. Germline V gene lookup returns CDR1 SEHNR and CDR2 FQNEAQ (reference sequence). V lost 7 bases to trimming and J lost 4 bases, with 5 bases between them. The CDR3 extends over 11 amino acids. For the CDR3, the DNA is TGTGCCAGCACGATAAATCAGCCCCAGCATTTT. Translated: CASTINQPQHF.

The genes are TRBV10-3 and TRBJ1-3; D might be TRBD1 (5 bases). V lost 0 bases, J lost 0 bases, and 9 bases lay in between. This CDR3 spans 16 amino acids. Looked up from germline, CDR1 is ENHRY and CDR2 is SYGVKD. As DNA, the CDR3 is TGTGCCATCAGTGAGTCGGGACGGAACTCTGGAAACACCATATATTTT. Protein sequence: CAISESGRNSGNTIYF.

The chain couples TRBV5-4 to TRBJ1-2, with TRBD1 as a possible D gene (6 bases). CDR3 length: 14 residues. Trimming cost V 4 bases and J 1 base, with 11 bases left between them. In germline, CDR1 is SGHNT, CDR2 YYREEE (reference sequence). In nucleotides, the CDR3 is TGTGCCAGCAGCCCGGACAGCCTTAACTATGGCTACACCTTC. Encoded protein: CASSPDSLNYGYTF.

V gene TRBV7-9 combines with J gene TRBJ1-5; D ambiguous. V lost 1 base and J 1 base, leaving 8 bases between the germline ends. The CDR3 runs to 15 residues. Germline V gives CDR1 SEHNR, CDR2 FQNEAQ (reference sequence). CDR3 bases: TGTGCCAGCAGCTTAGGGTCTGGGAGCAATCAGCCCCAGCATTTT. This codes for CASSLGSGSNQPQHF.

The CDR3 DNA follows: TGTGCCAGCATGTTTGGCGTTAACTATGGCTACACCTTC. Protein sequence: CASMFGVNYGYTF. The chain joins TRBV28 to TRBJ1-2; D call uncertain. Germline V gene sequence: CDR1 MDHEN, CDR2 SYDVKM. CDR3 length: 13 amino acids. The V gene lost 7 bases and the J gene lost 1 base, with 10 bases spanning the gap.

Turning to this clone: The sample holds other DNA sequences that translate to the same CDR3. In nucleotides, the CDR3 is TGCAGCGTTGAAGGAGAGATGAACACTGAAGCTTTCTTT. It translates to CSVEGEMNTEAFF. The chain uses TRBV29-1 and TRBJ1-1; D unresolved. From germline, CDR1 is SQVTM and CDR2 ANQGSEA. V was pared by 1 base and J by 0 bases, with 6 bases between. CDR3 length: 13 residues.

The chain uses TRBV7-2 and TRBJ2-1, with unresolved D. V was shortened by 7 bases and J by 4 bases, with 14 bases between the two germline ends. The germline V gene encodes CDR1 SGHTA and CDR2 FQGNSA. The CDR3 has 14 residues. The CDR3 spells CASIEEAHYNEQFF. For the CDR3, the DNA is TGTGCCAGCATCGAAGAGGCCCATTACAATGAGCAGTTCTTC.

This sequence joins TRBV10-3 and TRBJ1-1; D is undetermined. CDR3 length equals 17 residues. Trimming pared 0 bases from V and 4 bases from J, leaving 18 bases between. Germline V CDR1 and CDR2: ENHRY, SYGVKD. As DNA, the CDR3 is TGTGCCATCAGTGAGTCGCTAGGTACCGGAGAAACCACTGAAGCTTTCTTT. Its protein product is CAISESLGTGETTEAFF.